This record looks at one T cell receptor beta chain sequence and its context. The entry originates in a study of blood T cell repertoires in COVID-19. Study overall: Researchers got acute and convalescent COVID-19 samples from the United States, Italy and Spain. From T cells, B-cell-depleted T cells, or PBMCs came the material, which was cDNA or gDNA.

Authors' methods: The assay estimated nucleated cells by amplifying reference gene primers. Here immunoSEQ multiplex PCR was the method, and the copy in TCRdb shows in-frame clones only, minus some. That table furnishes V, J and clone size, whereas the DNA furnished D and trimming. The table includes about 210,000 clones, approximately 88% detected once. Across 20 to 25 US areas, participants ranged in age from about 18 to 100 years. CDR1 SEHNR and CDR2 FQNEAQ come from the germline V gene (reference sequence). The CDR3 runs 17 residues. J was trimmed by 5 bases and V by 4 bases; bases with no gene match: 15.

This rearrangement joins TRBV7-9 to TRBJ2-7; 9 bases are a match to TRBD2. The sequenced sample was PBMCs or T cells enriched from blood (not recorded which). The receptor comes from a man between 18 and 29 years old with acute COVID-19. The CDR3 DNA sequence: TGTGCCAGCAGCTCCGAAATGGCGGGAGGGCCGGTCCACGAGCAGTACTTC. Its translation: CASSSEMAGGPVHEQYF. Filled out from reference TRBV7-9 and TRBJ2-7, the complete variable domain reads DTGVSQNPRHKITKRGQNVTFRCDPISEHNRLYWYRQTLGQGPEFLTYFQNEAQLEKSRLLSDRFSAERPKGSFSTLEIQRTEQGDSAMYLCASSSEMAGGPVHEQYFGPGTRLTVT.